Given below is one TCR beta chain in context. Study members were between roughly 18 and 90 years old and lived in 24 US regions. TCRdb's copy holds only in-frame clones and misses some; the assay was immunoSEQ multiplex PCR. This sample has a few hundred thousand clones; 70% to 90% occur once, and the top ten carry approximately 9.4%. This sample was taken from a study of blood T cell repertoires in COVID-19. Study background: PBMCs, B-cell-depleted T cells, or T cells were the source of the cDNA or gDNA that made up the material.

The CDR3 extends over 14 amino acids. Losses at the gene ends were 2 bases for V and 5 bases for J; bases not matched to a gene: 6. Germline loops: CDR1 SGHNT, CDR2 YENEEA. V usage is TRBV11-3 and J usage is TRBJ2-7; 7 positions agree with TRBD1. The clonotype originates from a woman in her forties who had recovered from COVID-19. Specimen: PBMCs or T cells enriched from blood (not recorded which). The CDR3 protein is CASSLHRDSHEQYF. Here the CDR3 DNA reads TGTGCCAGCAGCTTACACCGGGACAGCCACGAGCAGTACTTC.